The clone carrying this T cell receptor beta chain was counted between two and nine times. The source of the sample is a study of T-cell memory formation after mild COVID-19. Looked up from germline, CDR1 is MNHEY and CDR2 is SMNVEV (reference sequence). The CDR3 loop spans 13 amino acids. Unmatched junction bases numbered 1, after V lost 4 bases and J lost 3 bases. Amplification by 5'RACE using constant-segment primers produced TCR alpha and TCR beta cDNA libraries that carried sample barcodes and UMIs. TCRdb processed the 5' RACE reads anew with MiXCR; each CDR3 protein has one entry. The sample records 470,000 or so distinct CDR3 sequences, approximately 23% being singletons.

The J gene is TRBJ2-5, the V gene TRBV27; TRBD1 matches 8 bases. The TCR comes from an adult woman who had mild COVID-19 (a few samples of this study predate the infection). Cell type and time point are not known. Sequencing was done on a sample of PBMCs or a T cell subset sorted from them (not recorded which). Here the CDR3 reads CASSSTGEETQYF. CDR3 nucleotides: TGTGCCAGCAGTTCGACAGGGGAAGAGACCCAGTACTTC.